This T cell receptor (beta chain) was sequenced in a study of shared clonotypes between healthy human individuals (dated by TCRdb to about 2020). Background on the whole study: The cohort included three men and a couple of women between 18 and 49 years of age. Per donor, leukapheresis produced somewhere between about 0.94 and 9 billion PBMCs. For each donor, CD4 naive and CD4 memory were each given three plates, CD8 naive was given two plates, and CD8 memory was given one plate. Different laboratories and diverse techniques were used to prepare libraries and sequence TCR repertoires, to increase sequencing depth and limit assay-specific biases. To estimate repertoire size and how much clonotype sharing occurs between individuals, the study deeply sequenced the blood TCR repertoires of several healthy adults.

Using the deep immunoSEQ assay, multiplex PCR amplified TCR CDR3 regions from genomic DNA. Extracted genomic DNA from each cell subset was spread evenly across all wells of several immunoSEQ 96-well plates, with each plate serving as a replicate. For sorted subsets, each replicate PCR was loaded with 200 ng genomic DNA, equivalent to 25,000 to 35,000 T cell genomes. Purified libraries were measured with a Qubit 3.0 fluorometer, size-checked on a Bioanalyzer 2100, and measured again with the KAPA Library Quantification kit. Every immunoSEQ 96-well plate was sequenced on a dedicated single-read 150-cycle Illumina NextSeq 550 flow cell. The original methods were these. Because the immunoSEQ output included only junctional sequences and no quality scores, the filtering could not be the same as the filtering used for full-length reads. Sequences were annotated with PyIR, a Python wrapper for IgBLAST v1.9, using IMGT germline references to assign V/J genes and CDR3. Reads were filtered out if the reads had weak V/J assignments (E-value above 1e-6), no CDR3, stop codons, out-of-frame junctions, or ambiguous translated residues. A V3J clonotype was defined by an identical inferred V gene, J gene, and CDR3 amino acid sequence. Percentage overlap between repertoires was computed as shared unique clonotypes divided by the size of the smaller repertoire. Three approaches were used to assess repertoire richness: RTK rarefaction, the Chao1 estimator, and Recon v2.1 estimates of unobserved clonotypes. Generation probabilities for all TCRbeta clonotypes obtained by the gDNA method from a handful of donors were computed using OLGA. TCRdb mirrors the immuneACCESS table, restricted to in-frame sequences. Some clones are absent from its copies; in checked studies, under half trace to an unresolved V gene, and the reason for the others is unknown. V, J and clone size reflect that table, while D and trimming were determined from the DNA. The sample table contains millions of clones; only one count was recorded for about 92% of them. The top ten clones comprise 0.11% to 0.15% of the sample.

The CDR3 sequence holds 13 residues, the cysteine and phenylalanine included. Only CDR3 DNA is held: 39 bases, read in frame from base 1. The V and J ends are trimmed by 8 bases and 3 bases, leaving 10 bases between them. CDR1 and CDR2 are drawn from the germline V gene (reference sequence): LNHDA, SQIVND. The paper as a whole reports these results and caveats: Larger estimated clonotype richness was generally found for naive subsets than for memory subsets. Based on pairwise subsampling, the degree of clonotype sharing among donors was expected to be affected by sequencing depth. Because the study included only a small number of donors, the genetic and exposure-history diversity represented was limited. Sharing across a few donors was observed for approximately 5% of naive CD4, 3.5% of naive CD8, over 2% of memory CD4, and 0.4% of memory CD8 clonotypes. Even with the large sequencing depth, rarefaction of the sorted-subset datasets indicated that sequencing was incomplete. Sampling was restricted to blood, and TCR repertoires in tissue are likely to differ from TCR repertoires in blood. Compared with non-shared clonotypes, the clonotypes found in all four sorted-subset donors had higher generation probabilities.

The donors were healthy, HIV-negative adults with no recently reported acute infections or vaccinations. Every donor was a Caucasian adult living in Nashville, Tennessee, USA. CD4+ T cells were enriched through magnetic negative selection, after which naive cells were positively selected on CD45RA and the remaining negative fraction served as the memory subset. Blood was collected by leukapheresis, and PBMCs were isolated by Ficoll-Histopaque density gradient centrifugation and then cryopreserved in liquid nitrogen vapor phase. Analytical flow cytometry was used to check the purity and quantity of every magnetically sorted T cell population. From each sorted fraction, genomic DNA was isolated and quantified by UV absorbance on a Nanodrop 2000c. Points on this clone: The antigen it binds to is not known. No much larger clone is present one base from it, and per-base qualities are unavailable.

Sequenced material: naive CD4+ T cells sorted from blood. The sample's cell subset or site, from its label and the paper: CD45RA+ positively selected. Rearrangement joined TRBV19 to TRBJ2-2, with an unclear D gene assignment. The receptor's source is a man aged 18 to 29 in good health. The sequenced DNA is TGTGCCAGTCTTCGTGGGGACACCGGGGAGCTGTTTTTT. Its amino acids are CASLRGDTGELFF.